A selection of T cell receptor beta chains follows, all from one sample in a study of blood T cells in healthy people across ages. Each CDR3 protein is one row after TCRdb ran MiXCR on the 5' RACE reads. The sample contains over 500,000 distinct CDR3 sequences, approximately 52% of which appear only once. The sample consisted of blood. Every receptor here comes from a woman aged 80 or older in good health. The CDR3 runs from the conserved cysteine through the conserved F or W. Each record gives: J gene, V gene, clone size, D gene, CDR3 length, CDR3 DNA, CDR3 protein. A D gene is named only where the DNA matches it firmly. Some rows have no size entry. The others give once, few or many, or a class for an expanded clone.

J gene: TRBJ2-1
V gene: TRBV20-1
clone size: -
D gene: TRBD1
CDR3 length: 15
CDR3 DNA: TGCAGTGCTATCCGAGGGGCAGGGGGCGTCAATGAGCAGTTCTTC
CDR3 protein: CSAIRGAGGVNEQFF

J gene: TRBJ2-6
V gene: TRBV12-3/TRBV12-4
clone size: few
D gene: -
CDR3 length: 13
CDR3 DNA: TGTGCCTCACTTTTCTCTGGGGCCAACGTCCTGACTTTC
CDR3 protein: CASLFSGANVLTF

J gene: TRBJ1-2
V gene: TRBV7-2
clone size: -
D gene: -
CDR3 length: 14
CDR3 DNA: TGTGCCAGCAGCTTATCCCCAGGGAACTATGGCTACACCTTC
CDR3 protein: CASSLSPGNYGYTF

J gene: TRBJ1-2
V gene: TRBV7-2
clone size: many
D gene: -
CDR3 length: 11
CDR3 DNA: TGTGCCAGCAGCTTTGGGTCTGGCTACACCTTC
CDR3 protein: CASSFGSGYTF

J gene: TRBJ2-3
V gene: TRBV2
clone size: many
D gene: -
CDR3 length: 16
CDR3 DNA: TGTGCCAGCACCCCCACCCGGGTGCGGGGCACAGATACGCAGTATTTT
CDR3 protein: CASTPTRVRGTDTQYF

J gene: TRBJ2-6
V gene: TRBV18
clone size: -
D gene: -
CDR3 length: 17
CDR3 DNA: TGTGCCAGCTCAGCGATTGGTAGCCTCTCTGGGGCCAACGTCCTGACTTTC
CDR3 protein: CASSAIGSLSGANVLTF

J gene: TRBJ2-7
V gene: TRBV29-1
clone size: -
D gene: TRBD2
CDR3 length: 14
CDR3 DNA: TGCAGCGTTGAATACAGCGGGGGCCCCGACGAGCAGTACTTC
CDR3 protein: CSVEYSGGPDEQYF

J gene: TRBJ2-1
V gene: TRBV28
clone size: -
D gene: TRBD1
CDR3 length: 14
CDR3 DNA: TGTGCCAGCAGTCAGGGACAGGGACCCCATGAGCAGTTCTTC
CDR3 protein: CASSQGQGPHEQFF

J gene: TRBJ2-7
V gene: TRBV12-3/TRBV12-4
clone size: few
D gene: -
CDR3 length: 13
CDR3 DNA: TGTGCCAGCAGTGTAGCCGGATCCTACGAGCAGTACTTC
CDR3 protein: CASSVAGSYEQYF

J gene: TRBJ2-1
V gene: TRBV28
clone size: -
D gene: -
CDR3 length: 11
CDR3 DNA: TGTGCCAGCAGTGGAGGGCCTTGGCAGTTCTTC
CDR3 protein: CASSGGPWQFF

J gene: TRBJ1-1
V gene: TRBV28
clone size: few
D gene: TRBD1
CDR3 length: 18
CDR3 DNA: TGTGCCAGCAGTTTATTTCGGACAGGGTTAAGGCGGAACACTGAAGCTTTCTTT
CDR3 protein: CASSLFRTGLRRNTEAFF

J gene: TRBJ2-5
V gene: TRBV5-1
clone size: many
D gene: -
CDR3 length: 12
CDR3 DNA: TGTGCCAGCAGTAGACAGCAAGAGACCCAGTACTTC
CDR3 protein: CASSRQQETQYF

J gene: TRBJ2-6
V gene: TRBV10-3
clone size: -
D gene: -
CDR3 length: 16
CDR3 DNA: TGTGCCATCAGTGAACCTCGGAACTCTGGGGCCAACGTCCTGACTTTC
CDR3 protein: CAISEPRNSGANVLTF

J gene: TRBJ2-3
V gene: TRBV5-1
clone size: many
D gene: -
CDR3 length: 15
CDR3 DNA: TGCGCCAGCAGCTTTAGTGGATTCGGCACAGATACGCAGTATTTT
CDR3 protein: CASSFSGFGTDTQYF

J gene: TRBJ2-1
V gene: TRBV7-2
clone size: -
D gene: -
CDR3 length: 13
CDR3 DNA: TGTGCCAGCAGCTTAGCGAGGGTAGCTGAGCAGTTCTTC
CDR3 protein: CASSLARVAEQFF

J gene: TRBJ1-6
V gene: TRBV2
clone size: -
D gene: TRBD1
CDR3 length: 14
CDR3 DNA: TGTGCCAGCAGTGTGGACAGGGTTGGTTCACCCCTCCACTTT
CDR3 protein: CASSVDRVGSPLHF

J gene: TRBJ2-5
V gene: TRBV28
clone size: -
D gene: -
CDR3 length: 16
CDR3 DNA: TGTGCCAGCAGTTTATCCGGGCAGGGCCTACAAGAGACCCAGTACTTC
CDR3 protein: CASSLSGQGLQETQYF

J gene: TRBJ2-5
V gene: TRBV12-3/TRBV12-4
clone size: -
D gene: -
CDR3 length: 14
CDR3 DNA: TGTGCCAGTAGTAGCACCGTGTTACGGGAGACCCAGTACTTC
CDR3 protein: CASSSTVLRETQYF

J gene: TRBJ2-1
V gene: TRBV5-1
clone size: many
D gene: -
CDR3 length: 12
CDR3 DNA: TGCGCCAGCAGCCCCCCCGGTAATGAGCAGTTCTTC
CDR3 protein: CASSPPGNEQFF

J gene: TRBJ2-1
V gene: TRBV20-1
clone size: -
D gene: -
CDR3 length: 15
CDR3 DNA: TGCAGTGCTAGGACCCCGTCTGCGGGGTTGAATGAGCAGTTCTTC
CDR3 protein: CSARTPSAGLNEQFF

J gene: TRBJ2-7
V gene: TRBV25-1
clone size: many
D gene: TRBD1
CDR3 length: 14
CDR3 DNA: TGTGCCAGCAGTGAGGGGGACAGTTCCTACGAGCAGTACTTC
CDR3 protein: CASSEGDSSYEQYF

J gene: TRBJ2-6
V gene: TRBV7-9
clone size: many
D gene: -
CDR3 length: 15
CDR3 DNA: TGTGCCAGCAGCTTAGTACGGCCCGGGGCCAACGTCCTGACTTTC
CDR3 protein: CASSLVRPGANVLTF

J gene: TRBJ2-1
V gene: TRBV4-2
clone size: -
D gene: TRBD2
CDR3 length: 16
CDR3 DNA: TGTGCCAGCAGCCAAGATCAAGCGGGAGGGTACAATGAGCAGTTCTTC
CDR3 protein: CASSQDQAGGYNEQFF

J gene: TRBJ2-5
V gene: TRBV12-3/TRBV12-4
clone size: -
D gene: TRBD2
CDR3 length: 14
CDR3 DNA: TGTGCCAGCAGCCGGGGACTAGCGATGGAGACCCAGTACTTC
CDR3 protein: CASSRGLAMETQYF

J gene: TRBJ2-6
V gene: TRBV29-1
clone size: -
D gene: -
CDR3 length: 16
CDR3 DNA: TGCAGCGCATCGCGGGACTTAGACTCTGGGGCCAACGTCCTGACTTTC
CDR3 protein: CSASRDLDSGANVLTF

J gene: TRBJ1-1
V gene: TRBV2
clone size: once
D gene: -
CDR3 length: 13
CDR3 DNA: TGTGCCAGCAGTGGACAGGAGGGCACTGAAGCTTTCTTT
CDR3 protein: CASSGQEGTEAFF